This TCR beta chain stems from a study of cytomegalovirus exposure and HLA in healthy donors. Researchers ran the PCR with 60 Vbeta and 13 Jbeta primers. TCRdb keeps only in-frame clones here, not all; method: immunoSEQ multiplex PCR. The repertoire table contains around 140,000 clones. Note on this clone: Its antigen remains unknown.

Findings and caveats of the study: Reportedly, HLA-A and HLA-B alleles of most subjects were accurately predicted from TCR beta.

This CDR3 spans 15 amino acids. Germline CDR1 is GTSNPN and CDR2 is SVGIG (reference sequence). Trimming took 3 bases from V and 0 from J, leaving 9 bases between them. This chain links TRBV30 with TRBJ1-6, with D uncertain. Sequences were obtained from PBMCs. The clonotype comes from a male donor in good health and CMV-seronegative. CDR3 sequence: CAWSGLNSYNSPLHF. CDR3 DNA sequence: TGTGCCTGGAGCGGTCTAAACTCCTATAATTCACCCCTCCACTTT.